The 10 T cell receptor beta chains presented below share a single source sample, sequenced in a study of T cell responses to AZD1222 COVID-19 vaccine. The method was immunoSEQ multiplex PCR; TCRdb's version includes in-frame clones alone and lacks a portion of them. The sample holds over 100,000 clones, 85% to 90% seen once. The sequencing used peripheral blood, collected on day 0 of AZD1222 vaccination. The receptors originated from an adult in good health.

This chain uses TRBV11-1 with TRBJ1-1, with D hard to call. This CDR3 is 13 amino acids long. The germline gives CDR1 SGHAT, CDR2 FQDESV (reference sequence). The germline V and J ends were trimmed by 5 bases and 11 bases, with 18 bases remaining between them. Written as DNA, the CDR3 is TGTGCCAGCAGCGCCGGCCGGGTCCAGGAGGCTTTCTTT. Amino acid sequence: CASSAGRVQEAFF.

V and J are TRBV19 and TRBJ1-1; 7 bases map to TRBD1. The CDR3 consists of 14 residues. After removal of 4 bases from V and 4 bases from J, the junction contained 6 bases not matched to a gene. CDR1 and CDR2 (germline): LNHDA, SQIVND (reference sequence). The CDR3 DNA follows: TGTGCCAGTAGTACGACGACAGGGTTCACTGAAGCTTTCTTT. Protein sequence: CASSTTTGFTEAFF.

V and J are TRBV29-1 and TRBJ2-2; D unresolved. V was clipped by 4 bases and J by 2 bases, with 8 bases between them. Germline CDR1 and CDR2: SQVTM and ANQGSEA. CDR3 length equals 13 residues. The CDR3, as DNA: TGCAGCGTTGGAGACCGAAACACCGGGGAGCTGTTTTTT. Protein: CSVGDRNTGELFF.

This chain connects TRBV7-2 to TRBJ2-7; 10 nucleotides match TRBD2. V trimming: 5 bases; J trimming: 3 bases; junction bases outside the gene matches: 7. The germline V gene encodes CDR1 SGHTA and CDR2 FQGNSA. This CDR3 is built from 15 residues. CDR3: CASSTGLADVYEQYF. The CDR3 DNA follows: TGTGCCAGCAGCACCGGACTAGCGGATGTCTACGAGCAGTACTTC.

The CDR3 DNA reads as TGTGCCAGTAGTATTGAGCAGGTTGGGTTCGCCGGGGAGCTGTTTTTT. It codes for CASSIEQVGFAGELFF. V usage is TRBV19 and J usage is TRBJ2-2; D is unclear. Looked up from germline, CDR1 is LNHDA and CDR2 is SQIVND (reference sequence). Trimming took off 3 bases at V and 6 bases at J, with 17 bases between the two ends. The CDR3 contains 16 residues.

The chain joins TRBV6-2 or TRBV6-3 to TRBJ2-1; 11 nucleotides match TRBD2. V trimming: 1 base; J trimming: 5 bases; junction bases outside the gene matches: 7. Germline V gene sequence: CDR1 MNHEY, CDR2 SVGEGT. This CDR3 has 17 amino acids. The CDR3: CASSYLAGLADNNEQFF. The CDR3, as DNA: TGTGCCAGCAGTTACTTGGCGGGACTAGCGGACAACAATGAGCAGTTCTTC.

The chain carries TRBV5-4 and TRBJ1-2, with D perhaps TRBD1 (5 bases). The germline V gene encodes CDR1 SGHNT and CDR2 YYREEE (reference sequence). This CDR3 spans 15 amino acids. V lost 2 bases to trimming and J lost 3 bases, with 14 bases between them. The CDR3 DNA follows: TGTGCCAGCAGCTTAGGGGAGCCCTCTTACTATGGCTACACCTTC. This codes for CASSLGEPSYYGYTF.

The chain links TRBV29-1 to TRBJ2-1; 9 bases agree with TRBD2. The J segment lost 5 bases and the V segment lost 4 bases, leaving 6 bases of the junction unmatched. Germline-derived CDR1 and CDR2 are SQVTM and ANQGSEA. CDR3 size: 14 residues. The CDR3 bases are TGCAGCGTTGGCCCAGCGGGAGGCGACAATGAGCAGTTCTTC. As protein: CSVGPAGGDNEQFF.

V is TRBV12-3 or TRBV12-4 and J is TRBJ2-7; D is unclear. The CDR3 consists of 13 residues. Trimming left V 3 bases short and J 5 bases short, with 11 bases between. CDR3 DNA sequence: TGTGCCAGCAGTTTGGTGGTTGACAACGAGCAGTACTTC. Translation gives CASSLVVDNEQYF.

This chain links TRBV12-3 or TRBV12-4 with TRBJ1-2; 8 bases line up with TRBD1. The V gene end was trimmed by 8 bases and the J gene end by 3 bases; junction bases not matched to a gene: 5. The CDR3 consists of 13 residues. CDR3: CASSGGAYYGYTF. CDR3 nucleotides: TGTGCCAGCTCAGGGGGCGCCTACTATGGCTACACCTTC.